This T cell receptor (beta chain) was recorded in a study of long-term antiretroviral therapy in people with HIV. Turning to the study itself: The earliest samples predate the 2015 immediate-ART recommendation by about a decade.

It was version v3.0 of the immunoSEQ assay that was run at survey level. The method was immunoSEQ multiplex PCR; TCRdb's version includes in-frame clones alone and lacks a portion of them. The table lists about 35,000 clones, about four fifths of them singletons. CDR3 length: 14 residues. Germline CDR1 and CDR2: SGHTA and FQGNSA. The V gene end was trimmed by 2 bases and the J gene end by 5 bases; junction bases not matched to a gene: 6. The sequenced sample was unsorted PBMCs, obtained 3 years after starting antiretroviral therapy. The rearrangement joins TRBV7-2 to TRBJ2-7; 7 positions match TRBD1. The TCR sequence derives from a man aged 50-60 years with HIV. The CDR3 region has the DNA TGTGCCAGCAGCTTAAGGGGGCCTCAGGACGAGCAGTACTTC. Translation: CASSLRGPQDEQYF.